Listed below are T cell receptor beta chains from one sample, sequenced in a study of blood T cell repertoires in COVID-19. Profiling relied on immunoSEQ multiplex PCR, and the TCRdb table lists in-frame clones only, not all of them. Of fewer than 250,000 clones detected, around nine tenths appear once; the ten largest clones hold 4% to 5.5%. Source material: peripheral blood. These receptors came from a woman between 35 and 50 years old with acute or convalescent COVID-19. Both conserved end residues are part of each CDR3. D genes are given only for firm matches. Size tells how often a clone was seen (once, few, many) or the class of an expanded clone, and some rows leave it out.

TRBV5-8	NA	NA	TRBJ1-2	CASSLSGSSGYTF	TGTGCCAGCAGCCTTAGCGGTTCTAGCGGCTACACCTTC
TRBV25-1	NA	TRBD1	TRBJ1-4	CASSEDRGGYEKLFF	TGTGCCAGCAGTGAGGACAGAGGGGGCTATGAAAAACTGTTTTTT
TRBV25-1	NA	TRBD1	TRBJ1-4	CASNRGTGDEKLFF	TGTGCCAGCAACAGGGGGACAGGGGACGAAAAACTGTTTTTT
TRBV19	NA	TRBD1	TRBJ1-5	CASSIETGGSAPQHF	TGTGCCAGTAGTATAGAGACAGGGGGTTCCGCGCCCCAGCATTTT
TRBV6-5	NA	TRBD1	TRBJ1-1	CASSYGTAEAFF	TGTGCCAGCAGTTACGGGACAGCTGAAGCTTTCTTT
TRBV3-1/TRBV3-2	NA	NA	TRBJ1-4	CASSPRHRVLANEKLFF	TGTGCCAGCAGCCCGCGCCACAGGGTCCTCGCTAATGAAAAACTGTTTTTT
TRBV5-1	NA	NA	TRBJ1-4	CASSLGRANEKLFF	TGCGCCAGCAGCTTGGGCAGGGCTAATGAAAAACTGTTTTTT
TRBV27	NA	NA	TRBJ1-1	CASSPLGGASEAFF	TGTGCCAGCAGCCCCCTTGGGGGGGCTTCTGAAGCTTTCTTT
TRBV19	NA	NA	TRBJ2-3	CASSWGGPGTDTQYF	TGTGCCAGTAGTTGGGGGGGGCCGGGGACAGATACGCAGTATTTT
TRBV10-3	NA	TRBD2	TRBJ2-1	CAISEPNTSGGGNEQFF	TGTGCCATCAGTGAACCGAATACTAGCGGGGGGGGAAATGAGCAGTTCTTC
TRBV6-4	NA	TRBD1	TRBJ2-3	CASSDSGQGPTDTQYF	TGTGCCAGCAGTGACTCGGGACAGGGTCCCACAGATACGCAGTATTTT
TRBV2	once	TRBD2	TRBJ2-2	CASSEGTSATGELFF	TGTGCCAGCAGTGAGGGGACTAGCGCGACCGGGGAGCTGTTTTTT
TRBV10-2	NA	TRBD1	TRBJ1-2	CASSVPGTGGYTF	TGCGCCAGCAGTGTACCCGGGACAGGGGGCTACACCTTC
TRBV28	NA	TRBD1	TRBJ1-5	CASSSGQFYQPQHF	TGTGCCAGCAGTTCGGGACAGTTCTATCAGCCCCAGCATTTT
TRBV27	NA	NA	TRBJ1-1	CASSLAGGHYTEAFF	TGTGCCAGCAGTTTAGCGGGTGGGCACTACACTGAAGCTTTCTTT
TRBV11-2	NA	TRBD1	TRBJ1-1	CASRLGQGNTEAFF	TGTGCCAGCAGACTGGGACAGGGTAACACTGAAGCTTTCTTT
TRBV28	NA	NA	TRBJ1-2	CASSFSRGYGYTF	TGTGCCAGCAGTTTTTCCAGGGGATATGGCTACACCTTC
TRBV7-9	NA	NA	TRBJ1-2	CASSRKGSGLNGYTF	TGTGCCAGCAGCCGTAAGGGATCGGGGTTGAATGGCTACACCTTC
TRBV9	NA	NA	TRBJ1-1	CASNPGDEGTEAFF	TGTGCCAGCAACCCAGGGGACGAGGGCACTGAAGCTTTCTTT
TRBV3-1/TRBV3-2	NA	NA	TRBJ1-1	CASSRDLSTVTEAFF	TGTGCCAGCAGCCGGGATTTGTCGACAGTTACTGAAGCTTTCTTT
TRBV11-2	NA	NA	TRBJ2-1	CASSPVLDEQFF	TGTGCCAGCAGCCCCGTACTGGATGAGCAGTTCTTC
TRBV14	NA	NA	TRBJ1-2	CASSQGLGYTF	TGTGCCAGCAGCCAAGGTCTTGGCTACACCTTC
TRBV19	NA	NA	TRBJ1-1	CASSSGAGRGRGKAFF	TGTGCCAGTAGTTCGGGCGCGGGCAGGGGCCGTGGGAAAGCTTTCTTT
TRBV25-1	NA	TRBD1	TRBJ1-2	CASRGQVANYGYTF	TGTGCCAGCAGGGGACAGGTAGCTAACTATGGCTACACCTTC
TRBV4-1	few	TRBD2	TRBJ2-5	CASSRGTSGEETQYF	TGCGCCAGCAGCCGCGGGACTAGCGGGGAGGAGACCCAGTACTTC
TRBV7-2	once	TRBD1	TRBJ1-6	CASSLNPPGQGMGNSPLHF	TGTGCCAGCAGCTTAAATCCACCGGGACAGGGGATGGGTAATTCACCCCTCCACTTT
TRBV19	NA	TRBD1	TRBJ1-2	CASSRTGDGYTF	TGTGCCAGTAGTAGGACAGGGGATGGCTACACCTTC
TRBV27	once	NA	TRBJ2-2	CASSFGTGKNTGELFF	TGTGCCAGCAGTTTTGGTACAGGGAAGAACACCGGGGAGCTGTTTTTT
TRBV18	NA	NA	TRBJ1-1	CASSPRRGTGDTEAFF	TGTGCCAGCTCACCTCGGAGGGGTACCGGAGATACTGAAGCTTTCTTT
TRBV9	NA	TRBD1	TRBJ1-2	CASSVGGQGGHTF	TGTGCCAGCAGCGTAGGGGGACAGGGTGGCCACACCTTC
TRBV6-2/TRBV6-3	NA	NA	TRBJ1-1	CASSYSTTLENMNTEAFF	TGTGCCAGCAGTTACTCGACCACCCTAGAAAACATGAACACTGAAGCTTTCTTT
TRBV20-1	NA	TRBD2	TRBJ2-5	CSASGLVSGGARETQYF	TGCAGTGCTAGTGGATTAGTTAGCGGGGGGGCCCGGGAGACCCAGTACTTC
TRBV10-3	NA	NA	TRBJ2-3	CAISAAGVETDTQYF	TGTGCCATCAGTGCAGCAGGGGTTGAAACAGATACGCAGTATTTT
TRBV6-5	NA	NA	TRBJ2-3	CASSFQRAQYF	TGTGCCAGCAGTTTCCAACGGGCGCAGTATTTT
TRBV28	few	NA	TRBJ1-5	CASSTRVSNQPQHF	TGTGCCAGCAGTACCAGGGTAAGCAATCAGCCCCAGCATTTT
TRBV30	NA	TRBD2	TRBJ2-2	CACALAGGQLTGELFF	TGTGCCTGCGCCCTTGCGGGGGGGCAACTCACCGGGGAGCTGTTTTTT
TRBV3-1/TRBV3-2	NA	NA	TRBJ1-4	CASSQFSETGVNEKLFF	TGTGCCAGCAGCCAGTTTAGCGAGACAGGCGTTAATGAAAAACTGTTTTTT
TRBV2	NA	TRBD1	TRBJ2-3	CASSGPDREHKDTQYF	TGTGCCAGCAGTGGCCCGGACAGGGAACATAAAGATACGCAGTATTTT
TRBV10-2	NA	NA	TRBJ1-1	CASSAQMNTEAFF	TGCGCCAGCAGTGCACAGATGAACACTGAAGCTTTCTTT
TRBV7-6	NA	NA	TRBJ2-1	CASSLDLVLNREQFF	TGTGCCAGCAGCTTAGATTTGGTACTCAATCGGGAGCAGTTCTTC
TRBV11-2	NA	TRBD1	TRBJ1-4	CASSGGTGGIEKLFF	TGTGCCAGCAGCGGGGGGACAGGGGGCATTGAAAAACTGTTTTTT
TRBV10-3	NA	NA	TRBJ1-3	CAISPRENSGNTIYF	TGTGCCATCAGCCCCAGGGAAAACTCTGGAAACACCATATATTTT
TRBV2	NA	TRBD2	TRBJ2-5	CASSDGLAGETQYF	TGTGCCAGCAGTGATGGGCTAGCGGGGGAGACCCAGTACTTC
TRBV11-2	NA	NA	TRBJ1-5	CASSLVAGSNQPQHF	TGTGCCAGCAGCTTAGTGGCAGGGTCTAATCAGCCCCAGCATTTT